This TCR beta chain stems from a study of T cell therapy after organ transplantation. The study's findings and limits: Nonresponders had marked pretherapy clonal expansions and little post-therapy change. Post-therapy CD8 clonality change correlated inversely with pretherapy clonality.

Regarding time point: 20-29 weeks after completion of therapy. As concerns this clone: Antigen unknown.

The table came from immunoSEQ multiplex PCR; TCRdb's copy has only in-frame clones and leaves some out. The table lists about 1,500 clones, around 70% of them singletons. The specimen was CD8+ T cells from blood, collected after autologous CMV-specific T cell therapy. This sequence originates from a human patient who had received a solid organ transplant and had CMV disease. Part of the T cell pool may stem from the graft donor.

CDR3 residues: CSVDESSYNEQFF. CDR3 in DNA: TGCAGCGTTGACGAGAGCTCCTACAATGAGCAGTTCTTC. The chain recombines TRBV29-1 with TRBJ2-1; no definite D call. Trimming took 3 bases from V and 0 from J, leaving 6 bases between them. The CDR3 sequence is 13 residues long. Looked up from germline, CDR1 is SQVTM and CDR2 is ANQGSEA.